The 5 T cell receptor beta chains listed next were all sequenced from one sample in a study of T cell clonality in common variable immunodeficiency. Sequencing was performed with immunoSEQ multiplex PCR; in TCRdb, only in-frame clones are kept and a portion is missing. Singletons are absent from the sample, which has tens of thousands of clones. Material for sequencing was peripheral blood mononuclear cells. The receptor source for this set is a person aged 18-70 years in good health.

This clone has ten or more counts. Read coverage stops 3 residues before the CDR3 terminus; the germline J gene supplies the remainder. This chain uses TRBV5-1 with TRBJ2-3; 16 bases match TRBD2. Germline CDR1 and CDR2: SGHRS and YFSETQ. This CDR3 spans 18 amino acids. With V trimmed by 6 bases and J by 6 bases, 13 bases remained unmatched. The sequenced CDR3 bases are TGCGCCAGCACCGGGGGGACTAGCGGGAGGGCCCTTTCGGATACG. This gives the protein CASTGGTSGRALSDT. The CDR3 reads in full as CASTGGTSGRALSDTQYF.

A note on this clone: The CDR3 end lies 3 residues beyond the end of the read and is filled in from the germline J gene. V and J are TRBV7-9 and TRBJ1-2; D gene unclear. Trimming shortened V by 6 bases and J by 7 bases, and 15 bases separated the two germline ends. This CDR3 spans 13 amino acids. Germline V CDR1 and CDR2: SEHNR, FQNEAQ (reference sequence). The CDR3 reads CASRTGGAGGYTF. Partial CDR3 DNA: TGTGCCAGCAGGACCGGCGGAGCTGGTGGC. The entire variable domain, with the rest obtained from reference TRBV7-9 and TRBJ1-2, is as follows: DTGVSQNPRHKITKRGQNVTFRCDPISEHNRLYWYRQTLGQGPEFLTYFQNEAQLEKSRLLSDRFSAERPKGSFSTLEIQRTEQGDSAMYLCASRTGGAGGYTFGSGTRLTVV.

Note on this clone: A junction boundary mismatches the germline segment, possibly from a read error. The CDR3 end lies 3 residues beyond the end of the read and is filled in from the germline J gene. The genes are TRBV19 and TRBJ2-3; the match to TRBD2 covers 9 bases. The CDR3 runs 17 residues. The germline gives CDR1 LNHDA, CDR2 SQIVND (reference sequence). This CDR3 reads CASSLGGGSGSRDTQYF. The CDR3 DNA, read in part, is TGTGCCAGTAGTCTAGGGGGGGGTAGCGGGAGCAGAGATACG.

This clone was found many times. The read terminates 3 residues ahead of where the CDR3 ends, so the germline J gene completes it. The V and J genes are TRBV19 and TRBJ2-7, with a weak D call TRBD1 (5 bases). The V and J ends lost 8 bases and 1 base respectively, with 15 bases between them. From germline, CDR1 is LNHDA and CDR2 SQIVND (reference sequence). The CDR3 is made up of 14 amino acids. The CDR3 DNA, read in part, is TGTGCCAGTCAGAAGACAGCTGATTCCTACGAG. Residues: CASQKTADSYE. The CDR3 in its entirety is CASQKTADSYEQYF.

This clone was detected ten times or more. The CDR3: CASSPWDSNYEQYF. The CDR3 DNA, read in part, is TGTGCCAGCAGCCCCTGGGACTCCAACTACGAG. The rearrangement joins TRBV9 to TRBJ2-7; D is possibly TRBD2 (6 bases). The read terminates 3 residues ahead of where the CDR3 ends, so the germline J gene completes it. Germline assignment: CDR1 SGDLS and CDR2 YYNGEE. The CDR3 is made up of 14 amino acids. The ends were cut back, 4 bases at V and 3 bases at J, with 14 bases in the middle.